These 20 T cell receptor beta chains were sequenced from one sample in a study of blood T cell repertoires in COVID-19. Clones were read by immunoSEQ multiplex PCR, and TCRdb kept only the in-frame ones, dropping some. The table records 150,000 to 200,000 clones, approximately 82% of them present only once. Material for sequencing was PBMCs or T cells enriched from blood (not recorded which). The source is a woman aged 45-65 years who had recovered from COVID-19.

The V gene is TRBV28, the J gene TRBJ1-2, with 7 nucleotides matching TRBD1. The junction had 13 bases not matched to a gene; V was cut back by 5 bases and J by 4 bases. From germline, CDR1 is MDHEN and CDR2 SYDVKM. The CDR3 length is 16 residues. The CDR3 nucleotides are TGTGCCAGCAGTCCACCAATATTAACAGGGGCCTATGGCTACACCTTC. Protein sequence: CASSPPILTGAYGYTF.

This clone showed up just once. CDR3 residues: CASSLKRDGTETQYF. CDR3 coding DNA: TGTGCCAGCAGCCTAAAGCGGGATGGGACAGAGACCCAGTACTTC. The chain is built from TRBV5-4 and TRBJ2-5; 7 bases are shared with TRBD2. V lost 4 bases, J lost 4 bases, and 10 bases stayed unmatched. The germline V gene encodes CDR1 SGHNT and CDR2 YYREEE (reference sequence). CDR3 length equals 15 residues.

The chain is built from TRBV7-3 and TRBJ2-1, with 8 bases aligning to TRBD1. Germline CDR1 is SGHTA and CDR2 is FQGTGA. V dropped 5 bases and J dropped 12; count of bases not matched to a gene: 3. This CDR3 spans 11 amino acids. The CDR3 DNA sequence: TGTGCCAGCAGCCCCGGGACAGGGCAGTTCTTC. Translating gives CASSPGTGQFF.

The V call is TRBV29-1, the J call TRBJ2-3, with 14 bases lining up with TRBD2. The germline gives CDR1 SQVTM, CDR2 ANQGSEA. J was trimmed by 3 bases and V by 7 bases; bases with no gene match: 9. This CDR3 has 16 residues. The CDR3 region has the DNA TGCAGCGCCTCCGGGACTAGCGGGAGCAGGACAGATACGCAGTATTTT. Translating gives CSASGTSGSRTDTQYF.

This clone has more than one count but fewer than ten. The chain joins TRBV19 to TRBJ2-5; 9 bases are shared with TRBD1. Trimming removed 6 bases from V and 4 bases from J; junction bases left unmatched: 9. CDR3 size: 15 residues. Germline assignment: CDR1 LNHDA and CDR2 SQIVND (reference sequence). The CDR3 here is CASRPGQGFLETQYF. The CDR3 bases are TGTGCCAGTAGGCCGGGACAGGGATTTTTAGAGACCCAGTACTTC.

The chain recombines TRBV28 with TRBJ1-2, with a tentative D call TRBD1 (5 bases). The V and J ends lost 6 bases and 11 bases respectively, with 28 bases between them. CDR3 length: 16 amino acids. Per germline, CDR1 MDHEN and CDR2 SYDVKM. The CDR3, as DNA: TGTGCCAGCAGCCGGGTGGGGGACCCAGACCCGGGGGAATACACCTTC. It codes for CASSRVGDPDPGEYTF.

The chain carries TRBV28 and TRBJ2-1; 9 bases fit TRBD2. This CDR3 region has 14 residues. Trimming at V came to 3 bases and at J to 10 bases, leaving 7 bases not matched to a gene. CDR1 and CDR2 (germline): MDHEN, SYDVKM. In DNA form, the CDR3 reads TGTGCCAGCAGTTTGGTAGCGGGAGCTCGGGAGCAGTTCTTC. As protein: CASSLVAGAREQFF.

The chain carries TRBV30 and TRBJ1-2; the D is unclear. Germline V gene lookup returns CDR1 GTSNPN and CDR2 SVGIG (reference sequence). V lost 8 bases, J lost 3 bases, and 16 bases lay in between. CDR3 length: 13 amino acids. The CDR3 DNA reads TGTGCCGGTCCTACGGGTTCCGACTATGGCTACACCTTC. This encodes CAGPTGSDYGYTF.

This clone was observed a single time. V gene TRBV28 combines with J gene TRBJ2-5, with 8 bases aligning to TRBD1. The germline gives CDR1 MDHEN, CDR2 SYDVKM. This CDR3 contains 14 residues. Trimming at V came to 2 bases and at J to 7 bases, leaving 6 bases not matched to a gene. The CDR3: CASSLPGGKGTQYF. Here the CDR3 DNA reads TGTGCCAGCAGTTTACCAGGGGGCAAGGGGACCCAGTACTTC.

As regards this clone: Other nucleotide sequences in the sample specify the same CDR3. This sequence joins TRBV10-1 and TRBJ1-1, with 9 bases aligning to TRBD1. The CDR3 sequence is 13 residues long. V shed 6 bases, J shed 5 bases, and the junction held 4 bases outside the gene matches. Germline-derived CDR1 and CDR2 are WNHNN and SYGVQD (reference sequence). The DNA of the CDR3 is TGCGCCAGCAGCCGGGACAGGGTTACTGAAGCTTTCTTT. Protein product: CASSRDRVTEAFF.

The chain links TRBV28 to TRBJ2-2; D not resolved. The germline V and J ends were trimmed by 1 base and 1 base, with 4 bases remaining between them. Germline CDR1 MDHEN, CDR2 SYDVKM. The CDR3 has 14 residues. The CDR3 DNA reads TGTGCCAGCAGTTTATCGGGGAACACCGGGGAGCTGTTTTTT. Residues: CASSLSGNTGELFF.

This chain uses TRBV24-1 with TRBJ1-3; 7 bases align to TRBD1. Unmatched junction bases numbered 0, after V lost 4 bases and J lost 1 base. Germline V gene lookup returns CDR1 KGHDR and CDR2 SFDVKD. This CDR3 has 14 amino acids. DNA of the CDR3: TGTGCCACCAGTGAGGGACAGTCTGGAAACACCATATATTTT. Translating gives CATSEGQSGNTIYF.

This sequence joins TRBV5-1 and TRBJ2-6; D not certain. The ends were cut back, 6 bases at V and 4 bases at J, with 5 bases in the middle. The CDR3 sequence is 12 residues long. Germline CDR1 and CDR2: SGHRS and YFSETQ. CDR3 in DNA: TGCGCCAGCACCGTGGGGGCCAACGTCCTGACTTTC. Protein sequence: CASTVGANVLTF.

The CDR3 reads CASSPPKGSADTQYF. The CDR3 bases are TGTGCCAGCTCACCACCGAAAGGGAGTGCAGATACGCAGTATTTT. This chain uses TRBV18 with TRBJ2-3, with D perhaps matching TRBD2 (5 bases). The CDR3 length is 15 residues. V shed 0 bases and J shed 4 bases, with 11 bases lying between them. Germline CDR1 is KGHSH and CDR2 is LQKENI.

V usage is TRBV7-9 and J usage is TRBJ1-5, with D maybe TRBD1 (5 bases). V gave up 6 bases and J gave up 9 bases, with 12 bases separating them. Germline V gene lookup returns CDR1 SEHNR and CDR2 FQNEAQ (reference sequence). The length of the CDR3 is 12 residues. The CDR3 sequence is CASSPGFGPQHF. CDR3 in DNA: TGTGCCAGCAGTCCAGGGTTTGGGCCCCAGCATTTT.

This chain connects TRBV9 to TRBJ1-2; weak D call: TRBD1 (6 bases). Germline V gives CDR1 SGDLS, CDR2 YYNGEE. V dropped 3 bases and J dropped 4 bases, with 16 bases sitting between them. The CDR3 loop spans 15 amino acids. The CDR3 here is CASSEAGVPIYGYTF. CDR3 in DNA: TGTGCCAGCAGCGAAGCAGGGGTCCCCATCTATGGCTACACCTTC.

This clone was seen only a few times. The chain employs TRBV28 and TRBJ2-7, with 9 positions matching TRBD1. CDR3 size: 16 residues. The ends lost 1 base at V and 5 bases at J; junction bases unmatched: 9. The germline V gene has CDR1 MDHEN and CDR2 SYDVKM. The chain's CDR3 is CASSLYAGTGLDEQYF. The CDR3 region has the DNA TGTGCCAGCAGTTTATATGCCGGGACAGGGTTAGACGAGCAGTACTTC.

This rearrangement joins TRBV9 to TRBJ2-7; 10 bases agree with TRBD2. Germline values: CDR1 SGDLS, CDR2 YYNGEE. CDR3 length: 15 residues. J lost 7 bases, V lost 0 bases, and 7 bases had no gene match. CDR3: CASSVGAGGPEEQYF. The DNA of the CDR3 is TGTGCCAGCAGCGTAGGAGCGGGAGGGCCGGAAGAGCAGTACTTC. The entire variable domain, with the rest obtained from reference TRBV9 and TRBJ2-7, is as follows: DSGVTQTPKHLITATGQRVTLRCSPRSGDLSVYWYQQSLDQGLQFLIQYYNGEERAKGNILERFSAQQFPDLHSELNLSSLELGDSALYFCASSVGAGGPEEQYFGPGTRLTVT.

This clone has just one count. The chain is built from TRBV19 and TRBJ2-2, with unresolved D. Germline V gives CDR1 LNHDA, CDR2 SQIVND (reference sequence). V was shortened by 5 bases and J by 1 base, with 11 bases between the two germline ends. The CDR3 has 15 amino acids. DNA for the CDR3: TGTGCCAGTAGTGCCTTCCGAGGGAACACCGGGGAGCTGTTTTTT. Translated: CASSAFRGNTGELFF.

The CDR3: CASSSPGQGTETQYF. CDR3 DNA sequence: TGTGCCAGCAGCTCCCCGGGACAGGGGACGGAGACCCAGTACTTC. V gene TRBV7-7 combines with J gene TRBJ2-5, with 10 nucleotides matching TRBD1. Germline-derived CDR1 and CDR2 are SSHAT and FNYEAQ (reference sequence). The CDR3 consists of 15 residues. The V and J ends lost 4 bases and 5 bases, in that order; junction bases with no gene match: 7. Looking up the rest from reference TRBV7-7 and TRBJ2-5 gives the full variable domain: GAGVSQSPRYKVTKRGQDVTLRCDPISSHATLYWYQQALGQGPEFLTYFNYEAQPDKSGLPSDRFSAERPEGSISTLTIQRTEQRDSAMYRCASSSPGQGTETQYFGPGTRLLVL.